This T cell receptor (beta chain) was obtained from a study of T-cell memory formation after mild COVID-19. Study information: TCR clusters were largely donor specific.

General study findings and limits: Prior to infection, memory already included some responding clones, suggesting cross-reactive memory joined. Unconfirmed was the SARS-CoV-2 specificity of second-wave clones that peaked on day 37.

TCR alpha and TCR beta cDNA libraries with sample barcodes and UMIs came from 5'RACE using constant-segment primers. TCRdb reanalysed the 5' RACE reads using MiXCR and keeps one entry per CDR3 protein. This table has 170,000 or so distinct CDR3 sequences, about 21% appearing once. From germline, CDR1 is MNHEY and CDR2 SMNVEV (reference sequence). Trimming removed 5 bases from V and 0 bases from J, with 9 bases in between. CDR3 length equals 14 residues. In regard to this clonotype: Its antigen is not known.

The gene calls are TRBV27 and TRBJ2-3; D uncertain. Sequenced material: PBMCs or a T cell subset sorted from them (not recorded which). The receptor was derived from an adult woman who had mild COVID-19 (a few samples of this study predate the infection). Cell type and time point are not known. In nucleotides, the CDR3 is TGTGCCAGCAGTACAAACCACAGCACAGATACGCAGTATTTT. Its translation: CASSTNHSTDTQYF.